A single sample is the source of the 27 T cell receptor beta chains below, sequenced in a study of human CD4 T cells and Enterobacteriaceae. Profiled with immunoSEQ multiplex PCR; TCRdb holds only in-frame clones, not every one. The sample has some 29,000 clones, roughly four fifths seen once; the top ten hold around 1.8%. Sorting took every CD4+ cell except CD45RA+CCR7+CD95- naive cells, reaching over 95% purity. The sample comprised memory CD4+ T cells from blood. Receptors were obtained from a human donor in good health.

The chain has TRBV15 and TRBJ1-2, with no clear D. Germline-derived CDR1 and CDR2 are LNHNV and YYDKDF (reference sequence). This CDR3 is 16 amino acids long. V was pared by 3 bases and J by 4 bases, with 18 bases between. In nucleotides, the CDR3 is TGTGCCACCAGCAGGGGGATGGAATCCCGGGGCTATGGCTACACCTTC. It translates to CATSRGMESRGYGYTF.

The genes are TRBV27 and TRBJ2-7; D possibly matches TRBD1 or TRBD2 (5 bases each). V was cut by 5 bases and J by 3 bases, with 20 bases left in between. CDR1 is MNHEY and CDR2 is SMNVEV in the germline V gene (reference sequence). This CDR3 contains 16 residues. CDR3 in amino acids: CASSPGVGAASYEQYF. The CDR3 DNA reads TGTGCCAGCAGTCCCGGGGTCGGGGCAGCTAGCTACGAGCAGTACTTC.

The chain couples TRBV28 to TRBJ1-5, with D perhaps TRBD1 (6 bases). The germline V gene encodes CDR1 MDHEN and CDR2 SYDVKM. There are 14 residues in the CDR3. V was pared by 3 bases and J by 7 bases, with 13 bases between. The CDR3 DNA follows: TGTGCCAGCAGTTTGGGACAAAGTCGGCAGCCCCAGCATTTT. It translates to CASSLGQSRQPQHF.

The sample holds one count of this clone. The rearrangement uses TRBV7-3 and TRBJ2-1; 10 bases match TRBD2. The CDR3 length is 15 residues. CDR1 and CDR2 (germline): SGHTA, FQGTGA. V was pared by 3 bases and J by 7 bases, with 6 bases of the junction left unmatched. CDR3 region: CASSLTSGFSNEQFF. The CDR3 DNA is TGTGCCAGCAGCTTGACTAGCGGGTTTTCGAATGAGCAGTTCTTC.

The CDR3 DNA follows: TGTGCCAGCAGTCCTCGACAGGGGAGAAATGAAAAACTGTTTTTT. This gives the protein CASSPRQGRNEKLFF. The chain uses TRBV27 and TRBJ1-4; TRBD1 matches 8 bases. V shed 5 bases and J 5 bases; nucleotides not matched to a gene: 7. The CDR3 covers 15 residues. Germline loops: CDR1 MNHEY, CDR2 SMNVEV (reference sequence). Full variable domain (remainder filled in from reference TRBV27 and TRBJ1-4): EAQVTQNPRYLITVTGKKLTVTCSQNMNHEYMSWYRQDPGLGLRQIYYSMNVEVTDKGDVPEGYKVSRKEKRNFPLILESPSPNQTSLYFCASSPRQGRNEKLFFGSGTQLSVL.

This clone appeared once. The chain joins TRBV25-1 to TRBJ1-4, with 12 bases lining up with TRBD1. J lost 8 bases, V lost 4 bases, and 5 bases had no gene match. Germline V gives CDR1 MGHDK, CDR2 SYGVNS. There are 15 residues in the CDR3. CDR3: CASSALGTGGEKLFF. The CDR3 DNA is TGTGCCAGCAGTGCCCTTGGGACAGGGGGCGAAAAACTGTTTTTT.

V and J are TRBV19 and TRBJ2-2; the D gene is possibly TRBD2 (6 bases). Trimming left V 3 bases short and J 5 bases short, with 10 bases between. The length of the CDR3 is 14 residues. CDR1 and CDR2 (germline): LNHDA, SQIVND (reference sequence). CDR3 protein: CASSIGAGTGELFF. Here the CDR3 DNA reads TGTGCCAGTAGTATCGGGGCGGGGACCGGGGAGCTGTTTTTT.

This chain joins TRBV4-1 and TRBJ2-7; D not certain. The CDR3 is made up of 14 amino acids. CDR1 is MGHRA and CDR2 is YSYEKL in the germline V gene. The V and J ends lost 5 bases and 7 bases respectively, with 18 bases between them. As DNA, the CDR3 is TGCGCCAGCAGCTTGGGGTGGCTTTCGGTGGAGCAGTACTTC. Translating gives CASSLGWLSVEQYF.

V is TRBV28 and J is TRBJ2-1; TRBD1 aligns across 8 bases. This CDR3 contains 15 residues. Germline CDR1 MDHEN, CDR2 SYDVKM. Trimming cost V 6 bases and J 8 bases; bases outside gene matches: 12. The CDR3 nucleotides read TGTGCCAGCAGAAAAGACAGGGGCTACTCATATGAGCAGTTCTTC. It encodes CASRKDRGYSYEQFF.

This chain links TRBV19 with TRBJ1-2; no clear D gene. Between the trimmed V and J ends, which lost 0 bases and 1 base, there was a span of 6 bases. Germline loops: CDR1 LNHDA, CDR2 SQIVND (reference sequence). This CDR3 contains 14 residues. CDR3 protein: CASSIDIYNYGYTF. The CDR3 DNA follows: TGTGCCAGTAGTATAGACATCTATAACTATGGCTACACCTTC.

The chain links TRBV28 to TRBJ1-5; 7 bases fit TRBD1. V trimming: 4 bases; J trimming: 1 base; junction bases outside the gene matches: 1. The CDR3 covers 14 residues. The germline CDR1 and CDR2 sequences are MDHEN and SYDVKM. The CDR3 DNA reads as TGTGCCAGCAGTTCAGGGGGAAGCAATCAGCCCCAGCATTTT. It encodes CASSSGGSNQPQHF.

The gene calls are TRBV5-6 and TRBJ2-2, with 11 bases lining up with TRBD1. Trimming cost V 8 bases and J 9 bases; bases outside gene matches: 12. The CDR3 covers 15 residues. Germline V gene data show CDR1 as SGHDT and CDR2 as YYEEEE. CDR3 protein: CARTSGTGGNRELFF. CDR3 nucleotide sequence: TGTGCCAGGACATCCGGGACAGGGGGTAACAGGGAGCTGTTTTTT.

J is TRBJ1-1 and V is TRBV30; 7 nucleotides line up with TRBD1. The CDR3 length is 13 residues. CDR1 is GTSNPN and CDR2 is SVGIG in the germline V gene (reference sequence). The V segment lost 3 bases and the J segment 4 bases; nucleotides outside the gene matches: 5. The CDR3 spells CAWRQGEVTEAFF. The CDR3 bases are TGTGCCTGGAGGCAGGGGGAAGTCACTGAAGCTTTCTTT.

This clone was picked up one time. This sequence joins TRBV18 and TRBJ2-4; a possible D gene is TRBD2 (7 bases). The V gene's germline CDR1 is KGHSH and CDR2 LQKENI. V was shortened by 2 bases and J by 2 bases, with 13 bases between the two germline ends. CDR3 length: 16 residues. Written as DNA, the CDR3 is TGTGCCAGCTCACCATGGGCGGGGGCAACCAAAAACATTCAGTACTTC. It is translated as CASSPWAGATKNIQYF.

The chain combines TRBV28 with TRBJ2-4, with 8 nucleotides matching TRBD2. V gave up 6 bases and J gave up 0 bases; unmatched junction bases: 7. Per germline, CDR1 MDHEN and CDR2 SYDVKM. The CDR3 runs 16 residues. CDR3 residues: CASSGGEFGAKNIQYF. The CDR3 DNA follows: TGTGCCAGCAGCGGGGGGGAGTTTGGAGCCAAAAACATTCAGTACTTC.

The V and J genes are TRBV20-1 and TRBJ2-1; D is unresolved. Trimming left V 6 bases short and J 8 bases short, with 11 bases between. CDR3 size: 11 residues. Germline CDR1 and CDR2: DFQATT and SNEGSKA (reference sequence). For the CDR3, the DNA is TGCAGTGCCTCACCTGGCGATGAGCAGTTCTTC. It specifies CSASPGDEQFF.

The chain employs TRBV6-5 and TRBJ1-2, with 10 nucleotides matching TRBD1. The germline CDR1 and CDR2 sequences are MNHEY and SVGAGI. After removal of 6 bases from V and 4 bases from J, the junction contained 8 bases not matched to a gene. This CDR3 is 15 amino acids long. CDR3 loop: CASSYLTGGGYGYTF. The CDR3 DNA reads as TGTGCCAGCAGCTATCTGACAGGGGGCGGCTATGGCTACACCTTC.

The rearrangement joins TRBV5-1 to TRBJ2-5; 10 bases match TRBD2. Germline V CDR1 and CDR2: SGHRS, YFSETQ. The CDR3 has 15 residues. Losses at the gene ends were 1 base for V and 4 bases for J; bases not matched to a gene: 4. CDR3 residues: CASSLMGLAPETQYF. CDR3 DNA: TGCGCCAGCAGCTTGATGGGACTAGCGCCAGAGACCCAGTACTTC.

The genes are TRBV6-6 and TRBJ2-3; TRBD2 aligns across 9 bases. The CDR3 totals 16 residues. After removal of 2 bases from V and 1 base from J, the junction contained 4 bases not matched to a gene. The germline gives CDR1 MNHNY, CDR2 SVGAGI (reference sequence). Here the CDR3 reads CASSYARLAGTDTQYF. CDR3 coding DNA: TGTGCCAGCAGTTACGCCAGACTAGCGGGCACAGATACGCAGTATTTT.

The V and J genes are TRBV7-3 and TRBJ2-2; D is tentatively TRBD1 or TRBD2 (5 bases each). Germline-derived CDR1 and CDR2 are SGHTA and FQGTGA. V was pared by 4 bases and J by 5 bases, with 17 bases between. This CDR3 spans 16 amino acids. The CDR3 coding sequence is TGTGCCAGCAGCTCTAATCGGCCGGGGCAGACCGGGGAGCTGTTTTTT. It is translated as CASSSNRPGQTGELFF.

The CDR3 DNA reads as TGCGCCAGCAGCCCAATTGCGGACTATGGCTACACCTTC. This gives the protein CASSPIADYGYTF. This chain connects TRBV5-1 to TRBJ1-2, with D hard to call. This CDR3 comprises 13 residues. Deletions cut 4 bases from V and 3 bases from J, with 10 bases between. The germline gives CDR1 SGHRS, CDR2 YFSETQ.

This clone was seen a handful of times. The V call is TRBV11-3, the J call TRBJ2-3; D is ambiguous. The germline V gene encodes CDR1 SGHNT and CDR2 YENEEA. The V end was cut by 0 bases, the J end by 6 bases, with 13 bases between. The CDR3 consists of 15 residues. CDR3 nucleotide sequence: TGTGCCAGCAGCTTAGAGGGGAAAGAAACGGATACGCAGTATTTT. This codes for CASSLEGKETDTQYF. The variable domain in full, with the rest retrieved from reference TRBV11-3 and TRBJ2-3, is EAGVVQSPRYKIIEKKQPVAFWCNPISGHNTLYWYLQNLGQGPELLIRYENEEAVDDSQLPKDRFSAERLKGVDSTLKIQPAELGDSAVYLCASSLEGKETDTQYFGPGTRLTVL.

This sequence joins TRBV11-1 and TRBJ2-1; TRBD2 matches 11 bases. Germline lookup yields CDR1 SGHAT and CDR2 FQDESV (reference sequence). This CDR3 contains 15 residues. Trimming removed 4 bases from V and 13 bases from J; junction bases left unmatched: 12. The CDR3 nucleotides read TGTGCCAGCAGCTCGAACCCTACTAGCGGGAGAGAACAGTTCTTC. The encoded protein is CASSSNPTSGREQFF. The variable domain in full, with the rest retrieved from reference TRBV11-1 and TRBJ2-1, is EAEVAQSPRYKITEKSQAVAFWCDPISGHATLYWYRQILGQGPELLVQFQDESVVDDSQLPKDRFSAERLKGVDSTLKIQPAELGDSAMYLCASSSNPTSGREQFFGPGTRLTVL.

This chain joins TRBV9 and TRBJ2-2, with D tentatively TRBD2 (5 bases). This CDR3 has 15 residues. The germline V and J ends were trimmed by 4 bases and 7 bases, with 17 bases remaining between them. Germline V CDR1 and CDR2: SGDLS, YYNGEE. CDR3 sequence: CASSPTRSIGGELFF. CDR3 in DNA: TGTGCCAGCAGCCCTACTAGAAGTATTGGCGGGGAGCTGTTTTTT.

This clone was picked up one time. The V and J genes are TRBV28 and TRBJ1-5, with D hard to call. Trimming took off 5 bases at V and 7 bases at J, with 21 bases between the two ends. This CDR3 is 16 amino acids long. CDR1 MDHEN and CDR2 SYDVKM come from the germline V gene. The CDR3 loop is CASSKPGPPSRQPQHF. DNA of the CDR3: TGTGCCAGCAGTAAACCGGGCCCCCCGAGCCGACAGCCCCAGCATTTT.

This clone was counted a few times. The chain has TRBV11-3 and TRBJ2-3, with D unresolved. This CDR3 is 14 amino acids long. Germline CDR1 SGHNT, CDR2 YENEEA. Trimming took off 1 base at V and 3 bases at J, with 8 bases between the two ends. CDR3 nucleotide sequence: TGTGCCAGCAGCTTAGCGGCCAGTACAGATACGCAGTATTTT. Encoded protein: CASSLAASTDTQYF.

This chain joins TRBV28 and TRBJ1-3, with 7 bases matching TRBD1. The germline gives CDR1 MDHEN, CDR2 SYDVKM. The CDR3 has 13 amino acids. J gave up 2 bases and V 7 bases, and 2 bases lay outside the gene matches. CDR3 amino acids: CASTDRTGNTIYF. The DNA of the CDR3 is TGTGCCAGCACGGACAGGACTGGAAACACCATATATTTT.